The present TCR beta chain was sequenced within a study of control samples from healthy donors and cancer patients. This CDR3 has 13 amino acids. Per the germline V gene, CDR1 is SEHNR and CDR2 is FQNEAQ (reference sequence). V shed 5 bases and J shed 10 bases, with 15 bases lying between them. TCRdb keeps only in-frame clones here, not all; method: immunoSEQ multiplex PCR. The sample carries 190,000 or so clones, approximately 92% recorded once. The origin of this receptor is a man younger than 35 in good health. The chain is built from TRBV7-9 and TRBJ2-1; a weak D match, TRBD2 (6 bases). Source material: blood. The CDR3 reads CASSLTLEGEQFF. The CDR3 DNA is TGTGCCAGCAGCCTCACACTGGAGGGAGAGCAGTTCTTC.